Presented here are 8 T cell receptor beta chains from one specimen sequenced in a study of cytomegalovirus exposure and HLA in healthy donors. This PCR relied on a set of 60 Vbeta primers and 13 Jbeta primers. Produced via immunoSEQ multiplex PCR; TCRdb's table is partial and in-frame only. The sample consists of roughly 82,000 clones, 65% to 80% of them appearing once. Sequencing used PBMCs. These receptor sequences come from a middle-aged woman in good health and CMV-seropositive.

In its sample, this clone was seen a few times. The chain joins TRBV7-9 to TRBJ2-1; TRBD2 matches 9 bases. The germline CDR1 and CDR2 sequences are SEHNR and FQNEAQ (reference sequence). The CDR3 extends over 14 amino acids. The junction had 6 bases not matched to a gene; V was cut back by 5 bases and J by 7 bases. As DNA, the CDR3 is TGTGCCAGCAGCACCTTAGCGGGAGTGAATGAGCAGTTCTTC. Translating it yields CASSTLAGVNEQFF.

This clone came up once. This chain connects TRBV28 to TRBJ1-5; TRBD1 matches at 7 bases. V shed 6 bases, J shed 2 bases, and the junction held 10 bases outside the gene matches. CDR1 and CDR2 from the germline V gene are MDHEN and SYDVKM. The CDR3 totals 16 residues. The CDR3 DNA reads as TGTGCCAGCAGCATGAGCTGGACAGGCGGCAATCAGCCCCAGCATTTT. Residues: CASSMSWTGGNQPQHF.

This clone turned up a few times. This chain links TRBV27 with TRBJ2-7, with 8 bases fitting TRBD1. The CDR3 runs 17 residues. In germline, CDR1 is MNHEY, CDR2 SMNVEV (reference sequence). V gave up 2 bases and J gave up 4 bases; unmatched junction bases: 13. The CDR3 nucleotides are TGTGCCAGCAGTTTACAGACAGGGGCCCCCTCTCTTTACGAGCAGTACTTC. It is translated as CASSLQTGAPSLYEQYF.

This clone was counted once. This CDR3 reads CASSLLHQKQFF. In DNA form, the CDR3 reads TGTGCCAGCAGCTTACTTCACCAGAAACAGTTCTTC. J is TRBJ2-1 and V is TRBV7-9; the D is unclear. This CDR3 has 12 amino acids. The V gene lost 2 bases and the J gene lost 13 bases, with 12 bases spanning the gap. The V gene's germline CDR1 is SEHNR and CDR2 FQNEAQ (reference sequence).

The rearrangement uses TRBV5-1 and TRBJ1-5; TRBD1 is a possible D gene (5 bases). The V and J ends lost 3 bases and 5 bases respectively, with 15 bases between them. CDR1 SGHRS and CDR2 YFSETQ come from the germline V gene. CDR3 length: 15 residues. In DNA form, the CDR3 reads TGCGCCAGCAGCTGGGGGGGAGGGGCGGATCAGCCCCAGCATTTT. Amino acids: CASSWGGGADQPQHF. The complete variable domain, with remaining parts taken from reference TRBV5-1 and TRBJ1-5, reads KAGVTQTPRYLIKTRGQQVTLSCSPISGHRSVSWYQQTPGQGLQFLFEYFSETQRNKGNFPGRFSGRQFSNSRSEMNVSTLELGDSALYLCASSWGGGADQPQHFGDGTRLSIL.

This rearrangement joins TRBV9 to TRBJ1-1; D gene uncertain. V was clipped by 0 bases and J by 4 bases, with 10 bases between them. Germline CDR1 is SGDLS and CDR2 is YYNGEE. This CDR3 has 14 residues. The CDR3 loop is CASSVGGFPTEAFF. The CDR3 DNA reads TGTGCCAGCAGCGTAGGAGGTTTCCCCACTGAAGCTTTCTTT.

V usage is TRBV2 and J usage is TRBJ1-2; D not certain. CDR1 is SNHLY and CDR2 is FYNNEI in the germline V gene. V lost 4 bases and J lost 4, with 10 bases in between. The CDR3 length is 13 residues. The CDR3 reads CASSVRGLYGYTF. CDR3 DNA: TGTGCCAGCAGTGTCCGTGGACTCTATGGCTACACCTTC.

This chain uses TRBV5-4 with TRBJ1-3, with a weak D call TRBD1 (6 bases). Per germline, CDR1 SGHNT and CDR2 YYREEE (reference sequence). Trimming removed 4 bases at V and 0 bases at J, with 11 bases between. CDR3 length: 15 residues. Here the CDR3 reads CASSMDSYSGNTIYF. The DNA for the CDR3 is TGTGCCAGCAGCATGGACAGCTACTCTGGAAACACCATATATTTT.